A single sample is the source of the 2 T cell receptor beta chains below, sequenced in a study of blood T cell repertoires in COVID-19. Profiling relied on immunoSEQ multiplex PCR, and the TCRdb table lists in-frame clones only, not all of them. The profile shows roughly 330,000 clones, approximately 84% of them singletons. Sequenced input: PBMCs or T cells enriched from blood (not recorded which). The receptors stem from a young woman who had recovered from COVID-19.

CDR3 DNA sequence: TGCAGTGCTAGTGCGGTGGACACTGAAGCTTTCTTT. As protein: CSASAVDTEAFF. The chain uses TRBV20-1 and TRBJ1-1; D gene unclear. Germline-derived CDR1 and CDR2 are DFQATT and SNEGSKA (reference sequence). The ends were cut back, 3 bases at V and 3 bases at J, with 8 bases in the middle. The CDR3 runs 12 residues.

The V call is TRBV18, the J call TRBJ2-1; 8 bases align to TRBD1. The CDR3 spans 16 residues. The germline V gene has CDR1 KGHSH and CDR2 LQKENI. With 5 bases clipped from V and 7 bases from J, the junction kept 13 bases outside the gene matches. The CDR3 is CASSETQGVKGNEQFF. The CDR3 DNA is TGTGCCAGCTCAGAAACACAGGGGGTAAAAGGGAATGAGCAGTTCTTC.